This T cell receptor (beta chain) was identified during a study of cytomegalovirus exposure and HLA in healthy donors (dated by TCRdb to between 2016 and 2019). Regarding the complete study: An earlier analysis of 587 of the donors reported approximately 300 Gb of sequence data and 117 million unique TCR beta sequences obtained from around 170 million T cells. Roughly 300 gigabases of sequencing data and tens of millions of unique TCR sequences were included in an early release covering 500 to 750 HLA-typed donors. Among the approximately 400 genotyped donors, roughly 80% belonged to the genetic ancestry cluster associated with self-reported Caucasian donors. The study aimed to test whether cataloging public T cell receptors could reveal signatures of past pathogen exposure. The study used immunosequencing to profile the T cell repertoires of about 670 subjects and linked those repertoires to cytomegalovirus serostatus. In addition to the first cohort of around 670 subjects, a separate validation cohort of approximately 110 different subjects was used. To predict cytomegalovirus infection status, the study brought together high-throughput TCR immunosequencing, statistical association of individual TCRs with disease status, and machine learning. A later analysis re-analyzed previously published TCR beta repertoires from several hundred donors and added high-resolution HLA genotyping to study TCR occurrence patterns. The later analysis used no new phenotypic data to find candidate immune exposures, relying instead on TCR beta sequences and their occurrence across donors. An earlier analysis of a few hundred of the donors applied high-throughput TCR beta sequencing to assess whether each TCR beta V gene segment acted as functional or pseudogenic. Donor age, sex, ethnicity and CMV serostatus were compiled together with the repertoire data. In a later genetic analysis, genome-wide SNP genotypes for about three fifths of the roughly 670 donors were used, and that subset was treated as a discovery cohort. Every repertoire in the discovery cohort had been generated on one and the same sequencing platform. Both class I and class II loci were covered by HLA typing, at four-digit resolution. Typing coverage varied by locus: about 620-630 donors for A, B, C, DRB1 and DQB1; approximately 520 for DQA1; over 600 for DPA1; approximately 490 for DPB1. Roughly five DR-DQ haplotypes were handled as single units for association and clustering because linkage in the cohort was strong. Among some 410 genotyped donors of the cohort, an average of roughly 240,000 unique TCR beta nucleotide sequences were sequenced per donor, roughly 20% of them non-productive.

Study-wide conclusions, independent of this receptor: A later analysis found that HLA-associated TCR beta chains were more clonally expanded and had lower generation probabilities than equally common non-associated chains. In a later analysis, most CMV-associated TCR beta chains were found to appear HLA-restricted, with HLA associations seemingly driven largely by CMV exposure. Presence/absence analyses assumed roughly uniform sequencing depth across donors, an assumption that may not hold. According to a later genetic analysis, donors in an Asian-associated ancestry cluster had fewer N-insertions in productive TCRs than the roughly 660-donor mean. The authors suggested that the approach could potentially be generalized to other disease states and immunological phenotypes. Because some donors lacked HLA typing at each locus, the association tests relied only on the typed subset. A further reported finding was that TCR beta sequences accurately predicted the HLA-A and HLA-B alleles for most subjects in the first cohort. Because the 87-base-pair reads could not distinguish some IMGT-functional V segments, including TRBV6-2 and TRBV6-3, those segments were excluded. In a later analysis, several top co-occurrence clusters were reported to appear linked to parvovirus B19, influenza, CMV and Epstein-Barr virus. Strong co-occurrence of HLA alleles, especially DR and DQ, made assigning TCR associations to individual alleles difficult. In vitro tests confirmed that a few of the cytomegalovirus-associated TCR beta chains recognize cytomegalovirus antigens. Because counts were too low, seventeen rarely observed V segments, including chromosome 9 orphons, were excluded from the earlier analysis of 500 to 700 of the donors. Most TCR sequences were seen in very few donors, while some public TCRs were found in many individuals. Broadly in line with IMGT annotations, most TCR beta V segments showed up in productive rearrangements about 90% or about 30% of the time in an earlier analysis of some 590 of the donors. A total of about 150 TCR beta chains were listed by the study as associated with cytomegalovirus. At a false discovery rate of 0.05, a later analysis linked about 17,000 TCR beta sequences to specific HLA alleles. In a later analysis, TCR association rates were found to vary across HLA loci, with the most associated TCRs seen for DRB1 alleles and the fewest for HLA-C alleles. A cluster of highly shared sequence variants was judged likely to represent a technical artifact of the sequencing pipeline. The cohort was sequenced for TCR beta chains only, and without alpha or paired-chain data the features that could be detected were limited. Linkage disequilibrium might explain the correlated functional status among segregating V segments, but an unknown experimental factor could not be ruled out. In both the original and validation cohorts, the classifier was reported to diagnose cytomegalovirus status with high specificity and sensitivity. For the cohort, immune exposure information was limited to CMV serostatus. An association between a missense DCLRE1C variant and V-gene and J-gene trimming of TCR beta chains was found in a later genetic analysis and replicated in an independent cohort.

Receptor amplification or capture employed the immunoSEQ multiplex PCR assay. The multiplex PCR relied on a mix of 60 forward primers for TCR Vbeta segments and 13 reverse primers for TCR Jbeta segments. The CDR3 region of rearranged TCR beta genes was amplified from genomic DNA with a multiplex PCR assay. The amplified TCR beta libraries were sequenced on the Illumina HiSeq System as 87-base-pair reads. In the source study's methods: Across the 500 to 750 repertoires, a later analysis counted roughly 77 million unique TCR beta chains, 9.5 million to 13 million of which were shared by at least two donors. Raw reads were error-corrected and collapsed into unique sequences by a nearest-neighbor algorithm in which closely related sequences were merged to remove PCR and sequencing errors. Alignment of CDR3 sequences to IMGT reference sequences was used to assign V, D and J gene segments. For a sequence to be retained, a match of at least six nucleotides to both a V gene segment and a J gene segment was required. A rearrangement counted as productive if the CDR3 had no stop codons and remained in frame with V and J, and every other rearrangement counted as non-productive. CDR3 was defined according to IMGT convention as the region running from the second conserved V-encoded cysteine to the conserved J-encoded phenylalanine. In an earlier analysis of around 540 of the donors, sequences lacking an unambiguous match to a single V gene segment were excluded. In an earlier analysis of 450 to 700 of the donors, V segments were called functional above 56.7% productive rearrangements and were called segregating when the between-donor standard deviation exceeded 5%. A statistical classification framework was built to diagnose cytomegalovirus status from the catalog of TCR beta chain sequences. V and J gene assignment, in a later analysis, came from comparing TCR nucleotide sequences with IMGT/GENE-DB human TR gene sequences. In a later analysis, CDR3 sequences and most-parsimonious VDJ recombination scenarios were assigned using the TCRdist pipeline. In a later analysis, every TCR beta chain was defined by the combination of its CDR3 amino acid sequence and its V-gene family, and reads without a unique V-gene family were dropped. As a way to deal with suspected cross-contamination and a sequencing artifact, a later analysis dropped 450 to 600 nucleotide sequences that were highly shared and had low generation probability. In a later analysis, a clonal expansion index was calculated for each public chain from normalized within-repertoire ranks of inferred template counts. A later analysis computed generation probabilities with a VDJ recombination model fitted to out-of-frame rearrangements, and checked the results against IGoR. In a later analysis, hypergeometric tests were used to score TCR-TCR, TCR-HLA and TCR-CMV co-occurrence, with a repertoire-size bias correction applied to TCR pairs. In a later analysis, false discovery rates were estimated by permuting HLA or CMV assignments 20 times. In a later analysis, co-occurring TCRs were grouped using DBSCAN, and TCRdist sequence similarity was added for clustering within HLA-allele-positive subsets. For co-occurrence clustering, repertoires with fewer than 30,000 or more than 120,000 public chains were excluded, along with about five repertoires with anomalous nucleotide sharing. Not all clones reach the TCRdb copy of this immuneACCESS table, which keeps in-frame sequences only. Checked studies attribute under half of the gap to unresolved V genes and leave the rest unexplained. Clone size and the V and J calls come from that table; the DNA yielded D and trimming. Present in this sample are approximately 190,000 clones, approximately 85% of which were seen just once. The ten largest clones represent less than 0.85% of the sample.

The cohort comprised fewer than 700 healthy bone marrow donors. All cohort members were sampled while nominally healthy, although unrecorded immune exposures were likely present. The donor tested CMV seronegative, placing the donor among the approximately 360 seronegative members of the cohort. A peripheral blood sample was collected from each donor, and TCR beta sequencing was performed on peripheral blood mononuclear cells. The Qiagen DNeasy Blood Extraction Kit was used to extract genomic DNA from the blood cell samples. With respect to this clone: The specificity of this receptor is unknown. No qualities accompany the bases; no much larger clone lies one base away.

V and J lose 8 bases and 4 bases, and a span of 15 bases separates them. Including cysteine and phenylalanine, the CDR3 has 13 amino acids. Only the CDR3 DNA stays, 39 bases, in frame from base 1. According to the germline V gene, CDR1 reads SNHLY and CDR2 reads FYNNEI. Recombination linked TRBV2 to TRBJ2-7; TRBD2 is possibly the D segment (6 matching bases). The sequence came from a woman between 18 and 29 years old in good health and CMV-seronegative. The sample comprised PBMCs. The bases read TGTGCCAGCGTGGGGACTGCCTCGTACGAGCAGTACTTC. The encoded protein is CASVGTASYEQYF.